A selection of T cell receptor beta chains follows, all from one sample in a study of T cells in Graves' hyperthyroidism and ophthalmopathy. TCRdb called the multiplex PCR reads again in MiXCR, with one record for every CDR3 protein. The sample lists about 610,000 distinct CDR3 sequences, approximately 15% seen once, with 3.5% to 4.5% in the top ten. Sequenced: blood. The source is a woman aged 35 to 49 with Graves' ophthalmopathy. The conserved cysteine and the conserved F or W are not part of the CDR3 here.

>TRBJ2-7|TRBV2
AGRATQSSYEQY
>TRBJ2-4|TRBV12-3/TRBV12-4
ASSAAQVYPKNIQY
>TRBJ1-2|TRBV29-1
SAVPAEGSGYT
>TRBJ2-5|TRBV29-1
SVDWSSGETQY
>TRBJ2-4|TRBV6-5
ASSYSDYLAKNIQY
>TRBJ2-7|TRBV18
ASSPGVGPSSYEQY
>TRBJ1-2|TRBV28
ASSLRTALYGYT
>TRBJ2-2|TRBV6-5
ASTTDQNTGELF
>TRBJ2-5|TRBV20-1
SARLADLGTQY
>TRBJ2-5|TRBV9
ASSQGGGIQETQY
>TRBJ2-1|TRBV4-1
ASSQDSTSGIYNEQF
>TRBJ2-7|TRBV7-6
ASSLTVREGEQY
>TRBJ1-2|TRBV10-3
AISDGSRGGYT
>TRBJ2-2|TRBV27
ASSTPGQGAHTGELF
>TRBJ1-1|TRBV9
ASSVVGQTNTEAF
>TRBJ1-2|TRBV7-2
ASQQGRGGYT
>TRBJ2-5|TRBV4-1
ASSQDRGGGRGETQY
>TRBJ2-5|TRBV5-1
ASSLAGQILETQY
>TRBJ2-2|TRBV9
ASSVDSTGELF
>TRBJ2-5|TRBV28
ASSLRAGRWETQY
>TRBJ2-7|TRBV7-3
ASSSLTPTSGSYEQY
>TRBJ2-2|TRBV12-3/TRBV12-4
ASTPRTSGTRELF
>TRBJ1-1|TRBV20-1
SAAKGGGLNTEAF
>TRBJ1-2|TRBV20-1
SARLRNYGYT
>TRBJ2-7|TRBV28
ASSFSTSGRAHDYEQY
>TRBJ2-7|TRBV15
ATSRDTGQDPYEQY
>TRBJ2-7|TRBV14
ASSQGGFEQY
>TRBJ2-5|TRBV7-9
ASSGRQGYSQETQY
>TRBJ1-3|TRBV7-2
ASSPRGLLGNTIY
>TRBJ1-1|TRBV5-1
ASSPLLLNTEAF
>TRBJ2-7|TRBV29-1
SVTYPGQGNEQY
>TRBJ1-1|TRBV19
ASSGGRRGSEAF
>TRBJ1-2|TRBV28
ASTVGIRGDYGYT
>TRBJ2-7|TRBV7-8
ASSLSATVYEQY
>TRBJ1-5|TRBV7-6
ASSLGSSSGTGSNQPQH
>TRBJ2-7|TRBV7-2
ASSLGQQGEQY
>TRBJ2-2|TRBV19
ASSSPNRGSNTGELF
>TRBJ2-5|TRBV4-1
ASSQEGLTTYQETQY